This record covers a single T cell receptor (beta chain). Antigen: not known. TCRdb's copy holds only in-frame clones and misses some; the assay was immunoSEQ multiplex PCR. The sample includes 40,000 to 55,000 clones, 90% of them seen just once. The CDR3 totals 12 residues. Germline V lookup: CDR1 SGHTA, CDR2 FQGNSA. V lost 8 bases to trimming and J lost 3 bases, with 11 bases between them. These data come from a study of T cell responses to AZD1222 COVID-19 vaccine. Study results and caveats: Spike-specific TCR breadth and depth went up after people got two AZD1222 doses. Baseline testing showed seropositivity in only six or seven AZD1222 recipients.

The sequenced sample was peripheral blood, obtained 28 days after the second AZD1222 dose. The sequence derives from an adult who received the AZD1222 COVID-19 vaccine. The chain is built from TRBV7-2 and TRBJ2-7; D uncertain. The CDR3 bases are TGTGCCAGCGGGCAGTCCATCTACGAGCAGTACTTC. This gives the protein CASGQSIYEQYF. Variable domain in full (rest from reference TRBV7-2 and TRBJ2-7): GAGVSQSPSNKVTEKGKDVELRCDPISGHTALYWYRQSLGQGLEFLIYFQGNSAPDKSGLPSDRFSAERTGGSVSTLTIQRTQQEDSAVYLCASGQSIYEQYFGPGTRLTVT.